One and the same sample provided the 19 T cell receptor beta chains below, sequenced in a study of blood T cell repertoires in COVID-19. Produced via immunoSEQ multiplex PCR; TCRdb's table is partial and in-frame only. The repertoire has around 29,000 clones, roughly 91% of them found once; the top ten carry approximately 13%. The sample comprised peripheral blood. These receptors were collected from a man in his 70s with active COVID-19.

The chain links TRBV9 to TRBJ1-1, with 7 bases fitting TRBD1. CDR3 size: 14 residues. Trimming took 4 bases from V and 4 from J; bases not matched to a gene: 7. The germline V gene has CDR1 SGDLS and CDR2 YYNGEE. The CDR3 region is CASSLSDRATEAFF. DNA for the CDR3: TGTGCCAGCAGCCTTAGTGACAGGGCCACTGAAGCTTTCTTT.

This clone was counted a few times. The CDR3 sequence is CASSLPGQASYEQYF. In DNA form, the CDR3 reads TGTGCCAGCAGCTTACCTGGACAGGCTTCCTACGAGCAGTACTTC. The genes are TRBV7-9 and TRBJ2-7; 7 bases map to TRBD1. The germline V gene has CDR1 SEHNR and CDR2 FQNEAQ (reference sequence). Trimming at V came to 2 bases and at J to 1 base, leaving 5 bases not matched to a gene. The CDR3 is 15 residues long.

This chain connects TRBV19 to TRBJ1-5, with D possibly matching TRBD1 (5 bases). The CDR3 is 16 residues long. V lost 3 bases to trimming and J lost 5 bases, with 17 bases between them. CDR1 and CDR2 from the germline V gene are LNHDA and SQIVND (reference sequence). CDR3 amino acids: CASSITSGSAHQPQHF. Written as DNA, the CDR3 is TGTGCCAGTAGTATCACCTCAGGGTCTGCACATCAGCCCCAGCATTTT.

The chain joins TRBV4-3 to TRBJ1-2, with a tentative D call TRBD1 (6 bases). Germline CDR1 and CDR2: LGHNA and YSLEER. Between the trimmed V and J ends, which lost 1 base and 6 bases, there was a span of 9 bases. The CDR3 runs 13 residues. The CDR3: CASSQGRGHGYTF. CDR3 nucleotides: TGCGCCAGCAGCCAAGGCAGGGGACATGGCTACACCTTC.

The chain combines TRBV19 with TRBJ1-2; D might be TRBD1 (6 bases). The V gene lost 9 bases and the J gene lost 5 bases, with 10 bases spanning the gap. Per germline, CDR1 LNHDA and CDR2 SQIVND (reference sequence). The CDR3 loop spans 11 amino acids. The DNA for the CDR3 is TGTGCCAGCGGACAGTTTTATGGCTACACCTTC. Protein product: CASGQFYGYTF.

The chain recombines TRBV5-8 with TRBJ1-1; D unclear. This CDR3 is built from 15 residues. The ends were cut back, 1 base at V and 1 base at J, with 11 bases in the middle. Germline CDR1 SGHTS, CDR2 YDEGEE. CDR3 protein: CASSLILGQNTEAFF. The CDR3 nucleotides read TGTGCCAGCAGCTTGATTTTGGGCCAGAACACTGAAGCTTTCTTT.

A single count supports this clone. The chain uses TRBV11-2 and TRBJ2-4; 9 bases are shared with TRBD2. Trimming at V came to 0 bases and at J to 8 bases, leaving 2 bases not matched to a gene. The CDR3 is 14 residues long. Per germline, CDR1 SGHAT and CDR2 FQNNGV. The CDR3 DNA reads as TGTGCCAGCAGCTTAGATTGGACTAGCGACATTCAGTACTTC. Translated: CASSLDWTSDIQYF. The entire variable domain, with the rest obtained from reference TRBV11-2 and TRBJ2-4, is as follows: EAGVAQSPRYKIIEKRQSVAFWCNPISGHATLYWYQQILGQGPKLLIQFQNNGVVDDSQLPKDRFSAERLKGVDSTLKIQPAKLEDSAVYLCASSLDWTSDIQYFGAGTRLSVL.

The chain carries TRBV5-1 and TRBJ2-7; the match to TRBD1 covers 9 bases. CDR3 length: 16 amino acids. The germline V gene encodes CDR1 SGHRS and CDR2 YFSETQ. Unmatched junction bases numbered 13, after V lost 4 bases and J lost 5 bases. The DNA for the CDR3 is TGCGCCAGCAGCGGGGTTGTTGGACAGGGGCCTGACGAGCAGTACTTC. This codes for CASSGVVGQGPDEQYF.

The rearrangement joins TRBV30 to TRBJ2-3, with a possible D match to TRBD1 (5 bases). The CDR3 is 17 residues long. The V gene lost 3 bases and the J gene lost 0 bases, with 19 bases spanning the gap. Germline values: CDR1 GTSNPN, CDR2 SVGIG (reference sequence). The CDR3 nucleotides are TGTGCCTGGAGCGTCAGGGCCCCATTTACTAGCACAGATACGCAGTATTTT. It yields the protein CAWSVRAPFTSTDTQYF.

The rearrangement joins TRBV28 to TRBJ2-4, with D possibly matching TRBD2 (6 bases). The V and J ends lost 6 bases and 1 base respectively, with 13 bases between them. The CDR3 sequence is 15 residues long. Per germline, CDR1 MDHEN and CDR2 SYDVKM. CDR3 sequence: CASSPSGSAKNIQYF. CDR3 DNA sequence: TGTGCCAGCAGCCCCAGCGGGTCTGCCAAAAACATTCAGTACTTC. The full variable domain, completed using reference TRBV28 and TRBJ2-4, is DVKVTQSSRYLVKRTGEKVFLECVQDMDHENMFWYRQDPGLGLRLIYFSYDVKMKEKGDIPEGYSVSREKKERFSLILESASTNQTSMYLCASSPSGSAKNIQYFGAGTRLSVL.

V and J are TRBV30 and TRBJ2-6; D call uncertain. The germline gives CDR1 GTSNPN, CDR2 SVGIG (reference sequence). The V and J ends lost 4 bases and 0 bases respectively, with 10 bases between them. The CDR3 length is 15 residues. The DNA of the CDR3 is TGTGCCTGGACTAACGACATCTCTGGGGCCAACGTCCTGACTTTC. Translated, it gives CAWTNDISGANVLTF.

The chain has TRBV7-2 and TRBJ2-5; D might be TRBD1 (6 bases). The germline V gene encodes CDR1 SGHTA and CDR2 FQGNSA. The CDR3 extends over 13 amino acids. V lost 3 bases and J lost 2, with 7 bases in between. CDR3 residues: CASSFTGQETQYF. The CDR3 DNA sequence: TGTGCCAGCAGCTTTACAGGGCAAGAGACCCAGTACTTC. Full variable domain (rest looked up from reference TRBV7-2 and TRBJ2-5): GAGVSQSPSNKVTEKGKDVELRCDPISGHTALYWYRQSLGQGLEFLIYFQGNSAPDKSGLPSDRFSAERTGGSVSTLTIQRTQQEDSAVYLCASSFTGQETQYFGPGTRLLVL.

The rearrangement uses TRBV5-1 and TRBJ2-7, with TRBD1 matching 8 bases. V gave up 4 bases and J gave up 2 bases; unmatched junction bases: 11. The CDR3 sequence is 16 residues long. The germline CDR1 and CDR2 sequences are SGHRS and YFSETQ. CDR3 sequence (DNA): TGCGCCAGCAGCATAGCTTTGACAGGGGACCCCTACGAGCAGTACTTC. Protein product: CASSIALTGDPYEQYF.

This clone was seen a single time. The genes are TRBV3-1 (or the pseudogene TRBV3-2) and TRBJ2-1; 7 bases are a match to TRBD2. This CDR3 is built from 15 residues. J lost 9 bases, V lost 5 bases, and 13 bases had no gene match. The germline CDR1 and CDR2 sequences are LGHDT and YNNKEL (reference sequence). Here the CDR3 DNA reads TGTGCCAGCAGCTCTAATCAGCGGGAACATCTTGAGCAGTTCTTC. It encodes CASSSNQREHLEQFF.

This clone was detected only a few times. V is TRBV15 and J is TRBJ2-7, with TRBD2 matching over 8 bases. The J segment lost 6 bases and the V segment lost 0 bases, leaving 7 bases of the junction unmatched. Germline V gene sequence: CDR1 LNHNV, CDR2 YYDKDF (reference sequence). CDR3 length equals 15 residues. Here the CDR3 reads CATSRDQASGREQYF. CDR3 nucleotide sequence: TGTGCCACCAGCAGAGATCAGGCTAGCGGGCGCGAGCAGTACTTC.

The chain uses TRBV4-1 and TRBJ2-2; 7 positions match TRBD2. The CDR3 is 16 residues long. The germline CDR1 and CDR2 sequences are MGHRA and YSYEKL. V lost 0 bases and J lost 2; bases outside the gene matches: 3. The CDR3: CASSQDRGRNTGELFF. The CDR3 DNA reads TGCGCCAGCAGCCAAGATCGCGGGAGAAACACCGGGGAGCTGTTTTTT.

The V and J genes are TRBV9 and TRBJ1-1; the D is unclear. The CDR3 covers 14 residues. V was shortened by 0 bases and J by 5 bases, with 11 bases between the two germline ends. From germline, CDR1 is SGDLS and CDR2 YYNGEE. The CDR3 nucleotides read TGTGCCAGCAGCGTAGTAAACGAACGGACTGAAGCTTTCTTT. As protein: CASSVVNERTEAFF.

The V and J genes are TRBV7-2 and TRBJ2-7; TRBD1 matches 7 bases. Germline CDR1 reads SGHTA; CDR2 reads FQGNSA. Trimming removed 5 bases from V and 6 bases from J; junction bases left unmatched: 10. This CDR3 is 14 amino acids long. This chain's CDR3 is CASSHPQGVSEQYF. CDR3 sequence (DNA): TGTGCCAGCAGCCACCCGCAGGGGGTGAGCGAGCAGTACTTC.

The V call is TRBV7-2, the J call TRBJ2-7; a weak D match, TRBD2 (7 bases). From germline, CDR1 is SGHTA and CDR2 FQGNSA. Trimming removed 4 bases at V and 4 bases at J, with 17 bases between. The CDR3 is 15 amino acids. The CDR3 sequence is CASSWRAGAQYEQYF. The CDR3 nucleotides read TGTGCCAGCAGCTGGAGGGCGGGGGCCCAGTACGAGCAGTACTTC.